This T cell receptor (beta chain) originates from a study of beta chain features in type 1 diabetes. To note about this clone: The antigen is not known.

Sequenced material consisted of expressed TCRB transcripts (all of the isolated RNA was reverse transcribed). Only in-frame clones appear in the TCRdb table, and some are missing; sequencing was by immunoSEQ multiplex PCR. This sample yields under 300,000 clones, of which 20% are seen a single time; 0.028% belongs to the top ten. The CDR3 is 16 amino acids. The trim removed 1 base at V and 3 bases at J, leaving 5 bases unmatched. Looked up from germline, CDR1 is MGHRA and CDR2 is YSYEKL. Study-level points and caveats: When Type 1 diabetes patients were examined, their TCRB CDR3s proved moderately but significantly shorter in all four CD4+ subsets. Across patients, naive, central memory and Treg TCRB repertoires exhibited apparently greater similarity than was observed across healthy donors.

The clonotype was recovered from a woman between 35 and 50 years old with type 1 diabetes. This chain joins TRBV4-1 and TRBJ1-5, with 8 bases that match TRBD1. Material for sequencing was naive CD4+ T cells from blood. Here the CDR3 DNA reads TGCGCCAGCAGCCAAGGACAGGGGCCCATCAATCAGCCCCAGCATTTT. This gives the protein CASSQGQGPINQPQHF.